This record looks at one TCR beta chain sequence and its context. Its cognate antigen is unknown. The record originates from a study of shared clonotypes between healthy human individuals. Findings and caveats of the study: Unshared clonotypes carried lower generation probabilities than those common to all four donors.

The assay was immunoSEQ multiplex PCR, and TCRdb's table has in-frame clones only and misses some. The sample lists 760,000 or so clones, about 96% seen once, with less than 0.25% in the top ten. The CDR3 runs to 16 residues. From germline, CDR1 is LNHDA and CDR2 SQIVND (reference sequence). The V and J ends lost 2 bases and 2 bases, in that order; junction bases with no gene match: 8. As defined, naive CD8 cells were CD45RO-negative and positively selected for CCR7, with terminally differentiated effector memory CD45RA+ cells excluded. This receptor was identified in a man aged 25-45 years in good health. Material: naive CD8+ T cells sorted from blood. The rearrangement joins TRBV19 to TRBJ2-7, with 8 bases aligning to TRBD1. The CDR3 nucleotides are TGTGCCAGTAGTATAATGCGTTGGACAGGGACCTACGAGCAGTACTTC. Translation gives CASSIMRWTGTYEQYF.